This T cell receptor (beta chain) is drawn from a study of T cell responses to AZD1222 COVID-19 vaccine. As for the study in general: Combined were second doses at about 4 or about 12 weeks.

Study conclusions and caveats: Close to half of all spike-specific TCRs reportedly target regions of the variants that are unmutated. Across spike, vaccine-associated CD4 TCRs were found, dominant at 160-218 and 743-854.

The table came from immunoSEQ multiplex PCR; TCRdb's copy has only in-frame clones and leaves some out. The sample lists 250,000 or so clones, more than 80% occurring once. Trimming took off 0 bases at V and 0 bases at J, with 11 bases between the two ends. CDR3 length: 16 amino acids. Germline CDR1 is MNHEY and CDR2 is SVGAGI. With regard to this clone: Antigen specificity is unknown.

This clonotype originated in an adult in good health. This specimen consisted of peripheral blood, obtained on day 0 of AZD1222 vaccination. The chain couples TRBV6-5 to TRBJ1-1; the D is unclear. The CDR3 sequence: CASSYSGRPMNTEAFF. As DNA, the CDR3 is TGTGCCAGCAGTTACTCGGGGAGGCCCATGAACACTGAAGCTTTCTTT.